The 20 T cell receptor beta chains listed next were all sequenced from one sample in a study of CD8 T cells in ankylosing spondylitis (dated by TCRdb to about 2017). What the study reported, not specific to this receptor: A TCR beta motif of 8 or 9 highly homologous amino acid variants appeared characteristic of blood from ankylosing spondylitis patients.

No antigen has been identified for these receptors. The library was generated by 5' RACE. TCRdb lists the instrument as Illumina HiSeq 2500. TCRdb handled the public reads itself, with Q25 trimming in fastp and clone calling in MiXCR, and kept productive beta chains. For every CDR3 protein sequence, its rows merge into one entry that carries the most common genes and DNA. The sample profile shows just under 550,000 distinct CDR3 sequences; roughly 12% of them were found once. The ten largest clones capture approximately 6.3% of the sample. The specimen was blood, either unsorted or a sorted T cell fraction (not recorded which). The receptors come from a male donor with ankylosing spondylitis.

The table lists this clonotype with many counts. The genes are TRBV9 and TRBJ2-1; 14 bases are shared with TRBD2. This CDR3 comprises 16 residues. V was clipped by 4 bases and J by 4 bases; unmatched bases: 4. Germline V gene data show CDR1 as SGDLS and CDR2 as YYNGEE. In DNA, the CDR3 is TGTGCCAGCAGCCCTCGACTAGCGGGAGGGTACAATGAGCAGTTCTTC. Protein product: CASSPRLAGGYNEQFF.

The CDR3 reads CASSWGRVGEAFF. The CDR3 nucleotides are TGTGCCAGCAGCTGGGGGCGCGTCGGTGAAGCTTTCTTT. The rearrangement uses TRBV5-6 and TRBJ1-1, with D maybe TRBD1 (6 bases). Germline V gives CDR1 SGHDT, CDR2 YYEEEE. The CDR3 is 13 residues long. V was cut by 3 bases and J by 7 bases, with 13 bases left in between. The whole variable domain, remainder taken from reference TRBV5-6 and TRBJ1-1, is DAGVTQSPTHLIKTRGQQVTLRCSPKSGHDTVSWYQQALGQGPQFIFQYYEEEERQRGNFPDRFSGHQFPNYSSELNVNALLLGDSALYLCASSWGRVGEAFFGQGTRLTVV.

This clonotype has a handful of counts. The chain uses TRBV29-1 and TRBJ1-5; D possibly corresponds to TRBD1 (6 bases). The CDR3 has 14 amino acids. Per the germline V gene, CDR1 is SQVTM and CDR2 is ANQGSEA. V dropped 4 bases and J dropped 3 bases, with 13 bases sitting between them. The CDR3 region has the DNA TGCAGCGTTGTGGTTACAGGGTTCAATCAGCCCCAGCATTTT. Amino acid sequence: CSVVVTGFNQPQHF.

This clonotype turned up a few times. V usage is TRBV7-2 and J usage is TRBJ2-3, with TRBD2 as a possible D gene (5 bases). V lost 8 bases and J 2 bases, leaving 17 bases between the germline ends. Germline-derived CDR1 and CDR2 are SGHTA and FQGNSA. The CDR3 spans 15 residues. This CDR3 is CASAAGVMDTDTQYF. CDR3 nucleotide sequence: TGTGCCAGCGCCGCCGGGGTGATGGACACAGATACGCAGTATTTT.

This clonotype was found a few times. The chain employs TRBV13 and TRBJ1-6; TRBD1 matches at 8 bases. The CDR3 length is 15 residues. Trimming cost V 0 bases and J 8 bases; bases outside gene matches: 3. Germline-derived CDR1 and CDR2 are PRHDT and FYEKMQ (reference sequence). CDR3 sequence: CASSLGDRAYSPLHF. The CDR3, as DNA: TGTGCCAGCAGCTTAGGGGACAGGGCGTATTCACCCCTCCACTTT.

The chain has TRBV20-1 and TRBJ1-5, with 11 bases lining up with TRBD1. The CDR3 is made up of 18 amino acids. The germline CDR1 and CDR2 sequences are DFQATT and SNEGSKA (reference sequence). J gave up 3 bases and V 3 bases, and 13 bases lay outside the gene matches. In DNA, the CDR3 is TGCAGTGCTAGTGAGCAGGGACAGGGGGGCTTTGTCAATCAGCCCCAGCATTTT. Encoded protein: CSASEQGQGGFVNQPQHF.

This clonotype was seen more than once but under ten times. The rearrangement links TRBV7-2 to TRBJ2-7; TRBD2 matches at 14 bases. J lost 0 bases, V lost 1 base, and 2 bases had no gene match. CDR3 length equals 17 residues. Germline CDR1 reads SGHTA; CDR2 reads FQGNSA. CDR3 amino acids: CASSLGTSGRSSYEQYV. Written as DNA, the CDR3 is TGTGCCAGCAGCTTAGGGACTAGCGGGAGGAGCTCCTACGAGCAGTACGTC.

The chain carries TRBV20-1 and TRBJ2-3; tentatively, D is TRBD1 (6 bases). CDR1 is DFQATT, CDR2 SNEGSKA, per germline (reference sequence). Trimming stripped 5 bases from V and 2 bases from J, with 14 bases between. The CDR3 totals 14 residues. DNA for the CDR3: TGCAGTGCTGGGACACCGGCCCACACAGATACGCAGTATTTT. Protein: CSAGTPAHTDTQYF.

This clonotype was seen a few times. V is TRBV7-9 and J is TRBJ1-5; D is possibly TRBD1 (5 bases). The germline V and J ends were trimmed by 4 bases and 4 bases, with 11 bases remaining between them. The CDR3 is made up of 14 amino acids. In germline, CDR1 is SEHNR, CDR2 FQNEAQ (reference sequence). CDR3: CASSSGFRNQPQHF. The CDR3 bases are TGTGCCAGCAGCTCAGGGTTCCGTAATCAGCCCCAGCATTTT.

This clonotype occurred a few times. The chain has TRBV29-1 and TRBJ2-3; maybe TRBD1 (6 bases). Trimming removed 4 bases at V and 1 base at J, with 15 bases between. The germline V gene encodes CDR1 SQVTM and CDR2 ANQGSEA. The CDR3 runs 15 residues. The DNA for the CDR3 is TGCAGCGTTGCCAGCCAGGGGATAGGCACAGATACGCAGTATTTT. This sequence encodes CSVASQGIGTDTQYF.

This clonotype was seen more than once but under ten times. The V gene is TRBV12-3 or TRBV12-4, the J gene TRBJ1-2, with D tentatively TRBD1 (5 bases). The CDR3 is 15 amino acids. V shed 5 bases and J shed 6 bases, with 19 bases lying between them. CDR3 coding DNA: TGTGCCAGCAGTCGAGACAGTTTAAAAGGGAATGGCTACACCTTC. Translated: CASSRDSLKGNGYTF.

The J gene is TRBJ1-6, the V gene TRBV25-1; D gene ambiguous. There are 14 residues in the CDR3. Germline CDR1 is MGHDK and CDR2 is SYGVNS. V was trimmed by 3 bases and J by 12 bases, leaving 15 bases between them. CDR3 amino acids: CASSDQRSLQPLHF. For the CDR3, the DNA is TGTGCCAGCAGTGACCAACGGTCTCTGCAACCCCTCCACTTT.

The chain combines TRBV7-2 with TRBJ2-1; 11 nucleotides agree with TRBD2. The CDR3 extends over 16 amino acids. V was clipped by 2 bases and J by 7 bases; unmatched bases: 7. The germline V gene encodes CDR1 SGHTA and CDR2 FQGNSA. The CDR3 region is CASSLSTSGRVNEQFF. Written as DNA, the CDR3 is TGTGCCAGCAGCTTATCAACTAGCGGGAGAGTTAATGAGCAGTTCTTC.

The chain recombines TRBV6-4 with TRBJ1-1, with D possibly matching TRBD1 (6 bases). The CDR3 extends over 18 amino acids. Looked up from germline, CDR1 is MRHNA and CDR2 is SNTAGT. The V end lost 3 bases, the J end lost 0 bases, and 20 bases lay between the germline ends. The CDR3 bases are TGTGCCAGCAGTGAACTCGAAGGACAGCCTATTATGAACACTGAAGCTTTCTTT. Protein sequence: CASSELEGQPIMNTEAFF.

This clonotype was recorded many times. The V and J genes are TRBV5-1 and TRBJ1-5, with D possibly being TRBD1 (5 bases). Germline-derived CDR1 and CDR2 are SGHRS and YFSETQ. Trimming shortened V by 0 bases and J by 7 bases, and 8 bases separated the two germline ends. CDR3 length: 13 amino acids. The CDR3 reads CASSLDGGQPQHF. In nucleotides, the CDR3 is TGCGCCAGCAGCTTGGACGGGGGGCAGCCCCAGCATTTT.

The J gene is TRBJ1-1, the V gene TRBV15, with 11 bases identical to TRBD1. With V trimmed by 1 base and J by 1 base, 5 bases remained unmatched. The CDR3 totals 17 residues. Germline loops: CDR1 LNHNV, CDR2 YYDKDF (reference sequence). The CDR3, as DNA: TGTGCCACCAGCAGAGGGGACAGGGGGTACGGGAACACTGAAGCTTTCTTT. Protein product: CATSRGDRGYGNTEAFF.

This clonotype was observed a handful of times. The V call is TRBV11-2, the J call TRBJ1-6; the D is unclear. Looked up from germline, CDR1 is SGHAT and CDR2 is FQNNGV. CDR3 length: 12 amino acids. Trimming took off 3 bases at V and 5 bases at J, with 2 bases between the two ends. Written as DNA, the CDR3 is TGTGCCAGCAGCTTCGATAATTCACCCCTCCACTTT. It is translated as CASSFDNSPLHF.

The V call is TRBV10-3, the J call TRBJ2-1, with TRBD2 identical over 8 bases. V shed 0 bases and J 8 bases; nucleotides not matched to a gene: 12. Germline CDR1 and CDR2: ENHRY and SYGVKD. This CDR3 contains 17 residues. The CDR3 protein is CAISESFRSGRVDEQFF. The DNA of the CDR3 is TGTGCCATCAGTGAGTCGTTTCGGAGCGGGAGAGTAGATGAGCAGTTCTTC.

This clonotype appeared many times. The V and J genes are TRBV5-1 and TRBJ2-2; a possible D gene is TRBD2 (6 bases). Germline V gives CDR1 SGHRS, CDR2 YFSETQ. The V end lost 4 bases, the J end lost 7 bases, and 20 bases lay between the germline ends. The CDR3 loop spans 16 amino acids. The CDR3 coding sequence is TGCGCCAGCAGCCAGGACGAGGGCGGGATCGGCGGGGAGCTGTTTTTT. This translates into CASSQDEGGIGGELFF. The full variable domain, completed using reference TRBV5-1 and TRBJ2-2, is KAGVTQTPRYLIKTRGQQVTLSCSPISGHRSVSWYQQTPGQGLQFLFEYFSETQRNKGNFPGRFSGRQFSNSRSEMNVSTLELGDSALYLCASSQDEGGIGGELFFGEGSRLTVL.

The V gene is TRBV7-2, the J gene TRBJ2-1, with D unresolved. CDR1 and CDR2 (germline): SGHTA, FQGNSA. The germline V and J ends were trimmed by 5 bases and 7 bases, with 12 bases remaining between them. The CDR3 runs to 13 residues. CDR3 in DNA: TGTGCCAGCAGCGTCAGAAGCCAAAATGAGCAGTTCTTC. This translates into CASSVRSQNEQFF. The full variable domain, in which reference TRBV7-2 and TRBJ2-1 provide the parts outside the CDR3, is GAGVSQSPSNKVTEKGKDVELRCDPISGHTALYWYRQSLGQGLEFLIYFQGNSAPDKSGLPSDRFSAERTGGSVSTLTIQRTQQEDSAVYLCASSVRSQNEQFFGPGTRLTVL.